Listed below are T cell receptor beta chains from one sample, sequenced in a study of blood T cell repertoires in COVID-19. This table comes from immunoSEQ multiplex PCR, and its TCRdb copy is limited to in-frame clones, with some not included. The table records around 170,000 clones, approximately 86% of them present only once. The sample taken for sequencing was peripheral blood. The receptors here all came from a man aged 55 to 69 with COVID-19, enrolled during active disease. The CDR3 runs from the conserved cysteine through the conserved F or W. Each record gives: clone size, J gene, V gene, D gene, CDR3 protein, CDR3 DNA. A D gene is named only where the DNA matches it firmly. Not every row has a clone size; where given, it reads once, few, many or a size class.

>NA|TRBJ2-1|TRBV30|NA
CAWRPQRGISYNEQFF
TGTGCCTGGAGGCCCCAGAGGGGGATTTCCTACAATGAGCAGTTCTTC
>NA|TRBJ1-6|TRBV23-1|NA
CASSPPRGAYNSPLHF
TGCGCCAGCAGTCCCCCCCGGGGGGCCTATAATTCACCCCTCCACTTT
>NA|TRBJ2-1|TRBV6-1|NA
CASSEVRASQFF
TGTGCCAGCAGTGAAGTCAGGGCTTCGCAGTTCTTC
>many|TRBJ1-3|TRBV19|NA
CASSVKGAGNTIYF
TGTGCCAGCTCCGTAAAAGGGGCTGGAAACACCATATATTTT
>NA|TRBJ2-1|TRBV7-6|NA
CASSSQGFNEQFF
TGTGCCAGCAGCTCTCAGGGATTTAATGAGCAGTTCTTC
>NA|TRBJ2-7|TRBV19|NA
CASSQGQPYEQYF
TGTGCCAGTAGCCAGGGACAACCCTACGAGCAGTACTTC
>NA|TRBJ2-5|TRBV7-2|TRBD1
CASSLADRGLEETQYF
TGTGCCAGCAGCTTAGCAGACAGGGGGCTGGAAGAGACCCAGTACTTC
>NA|TRBJ2-6|TRBV18|NA
CASSDSVGSGDSGANVLTF
TGTGCCAGCTCAGACTCGGTTGGATCGGGAGACTCTGGGGCCAACGTCCTGACTTTC
>NA|TRBJ1-3|TRBV14|NA
CASSQDSRLLSGNTIYF
TGTGCCAGCAGCCAAGATAGCCGTCTACTCTCTGGAAACACCATATATTTT
>few|TRBJ2-7|TRBV4-1|NA
CASSQDRGTAYEQYF
TGCGCCAGCAGCCAAGATCGCGGGACAGCCTACGAGCAGTACTTC
>NA|TRBJ1-2|TRBV6-6|TRBD1
CASSTGVNYGYTF
TGTGCCAGCAGTACAGGGGTCAACTATGGCTACACCTTC
>NA|TRBJ1-2|TRBV7-8|NA
CASSLVGRRGYTF
TGTGCCAGCAGCTTAGTTGGGCGTCGGGGCTACACCTTC
>NA|TRBJ1-5|TRBV4-1|NA
CASSQGEGNQPQHF
TGCGCCAGCAGCCAAGGGGAGGGGAATCAGCCCCAGCATTTT
>NA|TRBJ2-3|TRBV20-1|TRBD2
CSASSLAGGIGTQYF
TGCAGTGCTAGTTCACTAGCGGGGGGAATCGGTACGCAGTATTTT
>NA|TRBJ2-3|TRBV4-2|TRBD2
CASSQVGAGGTDTQYF
TGTGCCAGCAGCCAAGTTGGGGCGGGGGGCACAGATACGCAGTATTTT
>few|TRBJ1-5|TRBV5-8|NA
CASSSQGLYNQPQHF
TGTGCCAGCAGCTCCCAGGGGCTATACAATCAGCCCCAGCATTTT
>NA|TRBJ2-3|TRBV27|TRBD2
CASSLWESSGELATSTDTQYF
TGTGCCAGCAGTTTATGGGAGTCTAGCGGGGAACTAGCTACTAGCACAGATACGCAGTATTTT
>NA|TRBJ1-3|TRBV6-6|NA
CASSPDRRSGNTIYF
TGTGCCAGCAGTCCCGACAGGCGCTCTGGAAACACCATATATTTT
>few|TRBJ2-7|TRBV5-1|NA
CASSPKAGNYEQYF
TGCGCCAGCAGCCCAAAGGCAGGAAACTACGAGCAGTACTTC
>once|TRBJ1-5|TRBV15|NA
CATNPGQTNQPQHF
TGTGCCACCAACCCTGGACAGACCAATCAGCCCCAGCATTTT
>NA|TRBJ2-2|TRBV5-7|TRBD1
CASGDRVEAGELFF
TGTGCCAGCGGCGACAGGGTTGAGGCCGGGGAGCTGTTTTTT
>few|TRBJ2-2|TRBV27|TRBD2
CASSAGGAVVGELFF
TGTGCCAGCAGTGCCGGGGGGGCCGTTGTCGGGGAGCTGTTTTTT
>NA|TRBJ1-1|TRBV28|NA
CASSLPLPGSTEAFF
TGTGCCAGCAGTTTACCATTGCCAGGGTCCACTGAAGCTTTCTTT
>NA|TRBJ2-7|TRBV11-1|TRBD1
CASSFAGQAQAAQYF
TGTGCCAGCAGCTTCGCGGGACAGGCCCAGGCGGCGCAGTACTTC
>NA|TRBJ1-1|TRBV11-1|TRBD1
CASSPQGVVRTEAFF
TGTGCCAGCAGCCCCCAGGGGGTTGTAAGGACTGAAGCTTTCTTT
>NA|TRBJ2-7|TRBV4-1|NA
CASRPSRGGNEEQYF
TGCGCCAGCAGGCCCAGCCGCGGGGGCAATGAGGAGCAGTACTTC
>NA|TRBJ2-7|TRBV28|TRBD1
CASSPPGQGFFGYEQYF
TGTGCCAGCAGCCCGCCCGGACAGGGGTTCTTTGGCTACGAGCAGTACTTC
>NA|TRBJ1-3|TRBV2|TRBD1
CASSRYQGGTSSGNTIYF
TGTGCCAGCAGCCGCTATCAGGGGGGCACTAGCTCTGGAAACACCATATATTTT
>NA|TRBJ2-2|TRBV18|TRBD1
CASSPGTGPNTGELFF
TGTGCCAGCTCACCGGGGACAGGGCCTAACACCGGGGAGCTGTTTTTT